A single sample is the source of the 29 T cell receptor beta chains below, sequenced in a study of blood T cell repertoires in COVID-19. Here immunoSEQ multiplex PCR was the method, and the copy in TCRdb shows in-frame clones only, minus some. The sample has about 160,000 clones, 65% to 85% seen once. Material for sequencing was PBMCs or T cells enriched from blood (not recorded which). These TCRs come from a woman aged 40 to 55 with acute COVID-19.

V and J are TRBV4-2 and TRBJ1-1; D ambiguous. V lost 0 bases and J 3 bases, leaving 14 bases between the germline ends. CDR3 length: 16 residues. Germline CDR1 reads LGHNA; CDR2 reads YNFKEQ. In nucleotides, the CDR3 is TGTGCCAGCAGCCAAGACCTCTTGGGAGTGGACACTGAAGCTTTCTTT. Protein sequence: CASSQDLLGVDTEAFF.

The gene calls are TRBV3-1 (or the pseudogene TRBV3-2) and TRBJ2-5; possible D gene TRBD1, 6 bases. V was trimmed by 3 bases and J by 4 bases, leaving 18 bases between them. The CDR3 has 16 amino acids. CDR1 LGHDT and CDR2 YNNKEL come from the germline V gene (reference sequence). The CDR3 protein is CASSQSKPQGGETQYF. CDR3 coding DNA: TGTGCCAGCAGCCAGTCAAAACCACAGGGCGGAGAGACCCAGTACTTC.

The chain employs TRBV3-1 (or the pseudogene TRBV3-2) and TRBJ2-5, with 8 bases fitting TRBD2. V shed 5 bases and J 2 bases; nucleotides not matched to a gene: 13. The CDR3 is 17 amino acids. Germline loops: CDR1 LGHDT, CDR2 YNNKEL (reference sequence). The DNA for the CDR3 is TGTGCCAGCAGCTCCAACCGGGGGGGGGTTTATCAAGAGACCCAGTACTTC. The encoded protein is CASSSNRGGVYQETQYF.

This clone has a handful of counts. The J gene is TRBJ2-1, the V gene TRBV9, with D maybe TRBD1 (5 bases). The CDR3 extends over 15 amino acids. Germline loops: CDR1 SGDLS, CDR2 YYNGEE. V was cut by 2 bases and J by 6 bases, with 15 bases left in between. In DNA form, the CDR3 reads TGTGCCAGCAGCGTCCAGGGATTCCGCTCCAATGAGCAGTTCTTC. This sequence encodes CASSVQGFRSNEQFF.

In nucleotides, the CDR3 is TGTGCCAGCAGTTTAGAAGCGGGATTGGGAAATTCACCCCTCCACTTT. Encoded protein: CASSLEAGLGNSPLHF. The chain uses TRBV27 and TRBJ1-6, with unresolved D. Germline V gives CDR1 MNHEY, CDR2 SMNVEV (reference sequence). The CDR3 runs to 16 residues. V lost 2 bases and J 7 bases, leaving 15 bases between the germline ends.

The chain recombines TRBV29-1 with TRBJ2-1, with 13 bases lining up with TRBD2. With V trimmed by 8 bases and J by 4 bases, 2 bases remained unmatched. The CDR3 contains 13 residues. CDR1 SQVTM and CDR2 ANQGSEA come from the germline V gene. The CDR3 region has the DNA TGCAGCTTGGGACTAGCGGGATACAATGAGCAGTTCTTC. It codes for CSLGLAGYNEQFF.

The chain employs TRBV2 and TRBJ2-3; 10 nucleotides line up with TRBD2. There are 17 residues in the CDR3. V shed 1 base and J 7 bases; nucleotides not matched to a gene: 11. The germline V gene encodes CDR1 SNHLY and CDR2 FYNNEI. CDR3 amino acids: CASSEGVGLARGNTQYF. For the CDR3, the DNA is TGTGCCAGCAGTGAAGGGGTGGGACTAGCGCGGGGGAATACGCAGTATTTT.

The sample holds one count of this clone. The V gene is TRBV12-3 or TRBV12-4, the J gene TRBJ1-2, with 8 bases matching TRBD1. V was clipped by 3 bases and J by 8 bases; unmatched bases: 5. The CDR3 runs 13 residues. The chain's CDR3 is CASSFRGLGGYTF. CDR3 bases: TGTGCCAGCAGTTTCAGGGGGCTAGGGGGCTACACCTTC.

The CDR3 reads CASSLVLASYNEQFF. The DNA for the CDR3 is TGTGCCAGCAGCTTGGTTCTAGCGTCCTACAATGAGCAGTTCTTC. The rearrangement uses TRBV5-6 and TRBJ2-1; D possibly corresponds to TRBD2 (6 bases). In germline, CDR1 is SGHDT, CDR2 YYEEEE. The CDR3 runs to 15 residues. V was clipped by 0 bases and J by 1 base, with 8 bases between them.

Note on this clone: Other DNA sequences from this sample encode an identical CDR3 as well. The chain links TRBV18 to TRBJ1-1; 10 nucleotides match TRBD1. Germline V lookup: CDR1 KGHSH, CDR2 LQKENI. V lost 6 bases to trimming and J lost 0 bases; unmatched junction nucleotides: 7. This CDR3 has 16 residues. The DNA for the CDR3 is TGTGCCAGCTCTCCCGTGGGACAGGGGATGAACACTGAAGCTTTCTTT. Amino acids: CASSPVGQGMNTEAFF. Filled out from reference TRBV18 and TRBJ1-1, the complete variable domain reads NAGVMQNPRHLVRRRGQEARLRCSPMKGHSHVYWYRQLPEEGLKFMVYLQKENIIDESGMPKERFSAEFPKEGPSILRIQQVVRGDSAAYFCASSPVGQGMNTEAFFGQGTRLTVV.

The CDR3 is CASSLFTSGSYNEQFF. The DNA of the CDR3 is TGTGCCAGCAGCTTGTTTACTAGCGGGAGCTACAATGAGCAGTTCTTC. V usage is TRBV5-6 and J usage is TRBJ2-1; 11 bases align to TRBD2. The CDR3 spans 16 residues. Trimming at V came to 1 base and at J to 3 bases, leaving 3 bases not matched to a gene. Looked up from germline, CDR1 is SGHDT and CDR2 is YYEEEE.

The rearrangement uses TRBV6-5 and TRBJ2-7, with 7 bases aligning to TRBD2. Germline V lookup: CDR1 MNHEY, CDR2 SVGAGI. The junction had 8 bases not matched to a gene; V was cut back by 6 bases and J by 3 bases. The CDR3 has 14 amino acids. The CDR3 region is CASRSPGRIYEQYF. CDR3 DNA: TGTGCCAGCAGGTCCCCCGGGAGGATCTACGAGCAGTACTTC.

The chain uses TRBV10-3 and TRBJ2-3, with 11 positions matching TRBD1. Germline assignment: CDR1 ENHRY and CDR2 SYGVKD. The junction had 5 bases not matched to a gene; V was cut back by 10 bases and J by 2 bases. This CDR3 spans 14 amino acids. In nucleotides, the CDR3 is TGTGCCACTCGGACAGGGGGCTCCACAGATACGCAGTATTTT. Encoded protein: CATRTGGSTDTQYF.

The V and J genes are TRBV7-9 and TRBJ1-1, with D perhaps matching TRBD1 (6 bases). The CDR3 is 14 amino acids. CDR1 and CDR2 from the germline V gene are SEHNR and FQNEAQ (reference sequence). Trimming cost V 5 bases and J 10 bases, with 20 bases left between them. The CDR3 DNA reads TGTGCCAGCAGCCCCACCGGGACACGACCCCGAGCTTTCTTT. This codes for CASSPTGTRPRAFF.

The chain links TRBV24-1 to TRBJ2-1; 9 bases match TRBD2. CDR1 KGHDR and CDR2 SFDVKD come from the germline V gene. J lost 3 bases, V lost 2 bases, and 4 bases had no gene match. This CDR3 contains 16 residues. The CDR3 DNA is TGTGCCACCAGTGATTCCGGGACTAGCCTCTACAATGAGCAGTTCTTC. Amino acid sequence: CATSDSGTSLYNEQFF.

V and J are TRBV6-6 and TRBJ2-7; TRBD1 matches at 8 bases. The ends lost 4 bases at V and 9 bases at J; junction bases unmatched: 11. The CDR3 extends over 14 amino acids. CDR1 is MNHNY and CDR2 is SVGAGI in the germline V gene (reference sequence). This CDR3 is CASSSSDRGGVQYV. CDR3 bases: TGTGCCAGCAGTTCCTCTGACAGGGGAGGAGTGCAGTACGTC.

V gene TRBV5-4 combines with J gene TRBJ2-2; D is possibly TRBD1 (6 bases). V lost 4 bases and J lost 6, with 10 bases in between. Germline CDR1 and CDR2: SGHNT and YYREEE (reference sequence). This CDR3 region has 13 residues. The CDR3 sequence is CASSHRVPGELFF. DNA for the CDR3: TGTGCCAGCAGCCACAGGGTTCCCGGGGAGCTGTTTTTT.

A few counts support this clone. The chain employs TRBV6-1 and TRBJ2-1; D remains unclear. Germline lookup yields CDR1 MNHNS and CDR2 SASEGT. CDR3 size: 12 residues. Trimming removed 3 bases from V and 8 bases from J, with 8 bases in between. Written as DNA, the CDR3 is TGTGCCAGCAGTGATGCTAGAGATGAGCAGTTCTTC. This translates into CASSDARDEQFF.

This clone was detected many times. The chain combines TRBV10-3 with TRBJ1-1; TRBD1 matches at 12 bases. The CDR3 loop spans 15 amino acids. CDR1 ENHRY and CDR2 SYGVKD come from the germline V gene. V gave up 3 bases and J gave up 5 bases; unmatched junction bases: 4. CDR3 in amino acids: CAISDPGQGATEAFF. In DNA, the CDR3 is TGTGCCATCAGTGATCCGGGACAGGGGGCGACTGAAGCTTTCTTT.

The chain joins TRBV19 to TRBJ1-1; TRBD1 aligns across 8 bases. This CDR3 has 17 residues. J lost 4 bases, V lost 7 bases, and 17 bases had no gene match. CDR1 is LNHDA, CDR2 SQIVND, per germline (reference sequence). CDR3 coding DNA: TGTGCCAGTAAGGCCGCGGGCGGACAGGGAATCCGCACTGAAGCTTTCTTT. Its translation: CASKAAGGQGIRTEAFF.

This chain links TRBV7-9 with TRBJ2-2, with TRBD1 matching 7 bases. Germline V CDR1 and CDR2: SEHNR, FQNEAQ (reference sequence). The V segment lost 5 bases and the J segment 7 bases; nucleotides outside the gene matches: 10. The CDR3 covers 15 residues. The CDR3 nucleotides are TGTGCCAGCAGCGACGAGACAGGGTTTATCGGGGAGCTGTTTTTT. It yields the protein CASSDETGFIGELFF.

This clone was counted a single time. The chain employs TRBV9 and TRBJ2-5, with 9 positions matching TRBD2. CDR1 and CDR2 (germline): SGDLS, YYNGEE. Trimming took 4 bases from V and 4 from J; bases not matched to a gene: 14. The CDR3 length is 17 residues. This chain's CDR3 is CASSSTGLATVGETQYF. The CDR3 region has the DNA TGTGCCAGCAGCTCTACGGGACTAGCAACGGTAGGAGAGACCCAGTACTTC.

This clone has only one observation. The J gene is TRBJ1-1, the V gene TRBV2, with D possibly being TRBD1 (5 bases). V was shortened by 7 bases and J by 0 bases, with 12 bases between the two germline ends. Germline V gene data show CDR1 as SNHLY and CDR2 as FYNNEI. The CDR3 extends over 14 amino acids. CDR3 amino acids: CASIETALNTEAFF. The CDR3 DNA follows: TGTGCCAGCATTGAGACAGCCTTGAACACTGAAGCTTTCTTT.

This clone was seen a single time. In DNA, the CDR3 is TGTGCCAGCAGCCCAGGACAGGTCGGACATAATTCACCCCTCCACTTT. Translation gives CASSPGQVGHNSPLHF. V usage is TRBV5-4 and J usage is TRBJ1-6, with 7 bases matching TRBD1. V dropped 4 bases and J dropped 5; count of bases not matched to a gene: 9. Germline V gives CDR1 SGHNT, CDR2 YYREEE (reference sequence). The CDR3 length is 16 residues.

The chain has TRBV7-2 and TRBJ2-5; TRBD2 is a possible D gene (5 bases). The CDR3 has 16 amino acids. Trimming stripped 3 bases from V and 3 bases from J, with 17 bases between. From germline, CDR1 is SGHTA and CDR2 FQGNSA. The CDR3 DNA sequence: TGTGCCAGCAGCTTCGCGGGCCTAACGGTAGAAGAGACCCAGTACTTC. Protein product: CASSFAGLTVEETQYF.

Concerning this clone itself: The DNA is omitted, as the CDR3 cannot be located on it reliably, and the CDR3 follows TCRdb's listing. V gene TRBV6-2 or TRBV6-3 combines with J gene TRBJ2-2; the table's D call, TRBD2, was not checked against the DNA. Germline loops: CDR1 MNHEY, CDR2 SVGEGT. Inclusive of both ends, the CDR3 amounts to 12 amino acids. This chain's CDR3 is CASSFGAGELFF.

The V and J genes are TRBV10-3 and TRBJ1-2; 10 bases match TRBD1. The J segment lost 3 bases and the V segment lost 2 bases, leaving 3 bases of the junction unmatched. The CDR3 is 15 residues long. Germline CDR1 and CDR2: ENHRY and SYGVKD. CDR3 sequence reads: CAISEGQGVDYGYTF. Written as DNA, the CDR3 is TGTGCCATCAGTGAGGGACAGGGGGTCGACTATGGCTACACCTTC.

This clone was counted once. J is TRBJ2-3 and V is TRBV2, with unresolved D. This CDR3 contains 13 residues. Trimming shortened V by 6 bases and J by 2 bases, and 9 bases separated the two germline ends. Germline V gene lookup returns CDR1 SNHLY and CDR2 FYNNEI. CDR3 bases: TGTGCCAGCAGCCGAGATTTCACAGATACGCAGTATTTT. This gives the protein CASSRDFTDTQYF.

V is TRBV30 and J is TRBJ2-1; TRBD1 is a possible D gene (6 bases). V lost 4 bases to trimming and J lost 6 bases, with 10 bases between them. Per the germline V gene, CDR1 is GTSNPN and CDR2 is SVGIG (reference sequence). This CDR3 region has 12 residues. DNA for the CDR3: TGTGCCTGGACCCTGACAGGCAATGAGCAGTTCTTC. Amino acids: CAWTLTGNEQFF. The whole variable domain, filled in from reference TRBV30 and TRBJ2-1, reads SQTIHQWPATLVQPVGSPLSLECTVEGTSNPNLYWYRQAAGRGLQLLFYSVGIGQISSEVPQNLSASRPQDRQFILSSKKLLLSDSGFYLCAWTLTGNEQFFGPGTRLTVL.